Each of the 12 T cell receptor beta chains below was sequenced from the same sample in a study of blood T cell repertoires in COVID-19. TCRdb's table, derived via immunoSEQ multiplex PCR, lists solely in-frame clones and lacks some. Of over 40,000 clones in the sample, 90% to 95% were seen once. Sequenced material: peripheral blood. These receptors all come from a woman at least 80 years old with acute or convalescent COVID-19.

For the CDR3, the DNA is TGTGCCAGCAGTTATATGTCCGACACTGAAGCTTTCTTT. Residues: CASSYMSDTEAFF. The rearrangement uses TRBV6-6 and TRBJ1-1; no firm D call. The V end lost 3 bases, the J end lost 3 bases, and 8 bases lay between the germline ends. The CDR3 extends over 13 amino acids. Germline V gene lookup returns CDR1 MNHNY and CDR2 SVGAGI (reference sequence).

The rearrangement uses TRBV5-1 and TRBJ2-5; TRBD1 matches 12 bases. Germline V CDR1 and CDR2: SGHRS, YFSETQ. This CDR3 region has 16 residues. Trimming at V came to 4 bases and at J to 7 bases, leaving 11 bases not matched to a gene. Written as DNA, the CDR3 is TGCGCCAGCAGCGTAATAACGGGACAGGGGGCCGGGACCCAGTACTTC. Residues: CASSVITGQGAGTQYF.

This rearrangement joins TRBV7-9 to TRBJ2-5; 9 bases are a match to TRBD2. CDR1 SEHNR and CDR2 FQNEAQ come from the germline V gene (reference sequence). The CDR3 length is 16 residues. Unmatched junction bases numbered 11, after V lost 4 bases and J lost 5 bases. This chain's CDR3 is CASSSLAGGPGETQYF. DNA for the CDR3: TGTGCCAGCAGCTCCCTGGCGGGAGGGCCAGGTGAGACCCAGTACTTC.

This sequence joins TRBV11-2 and TRBJ1-6, with D possibly being TRBD1 (5 bases). V was clipped by 3 bases and J by 5 bases, with 8 bases between them. CDR3 length: 14 amino acids. Germline V gene lookup returns CDR1 SGHAT and CDR2 FQNNGV. The CDR3 DNA reads as TGTGCCAGCAGCTTTAAGACAGATAATTCACCCCTCCACTTT. Translating gives CASSFKTDNSPLHF.

The V call is TRBV6-2 or TRBV6-3, the J call TRBJ1-5; D ambiguous. Per the germline V gene, CDR1 is MNHEY and CDR2 is SVGEGT. This CDR3 region has 16 residues. V was shortened by 6 bases and J by 2 bases, with 17 bases between the two germline ends. CDR3 in DNA: TGTGCCAGCAGCCGGCTCGAGGGAGGTGGCAATCAGCCCCAGCATTTT. Protein sequence: CASSRLEGGGNQPQHF.

J is TRBJ2-5 and V is TRBV5-1, with TRBD2 identical over 10 bases. Germline V CDR1 and CDR2: SGHRS, YFSETQ. The junction had 6 bases not matched to a gene; V was cut back by 4 bases and J by 6 bases. CDR3 length: 14 amino acids. The chain's CDR3 is CASSTAGGPQTQYF. The CDR3 DNA follows: TGCGCCAGCAGCACAGCGGGAGGGCCGCAGACCCAGTACTTC.

The genes are TRBV28 and TRBJ1-6, with D tentatively TRBD1 (5 bases). Germline CDR1 reads MDHEN; CDR2 reads SYDVKM. Deletions cut 6 bases from V and 5 bases from J, with 14 bases between. CDR3 size: 15 residues. The CDR3 DNA follows: TGTGCCAGCAGGTCTGGGGGGTCCGATAATTCACCCCTCCACTTT. Translated, it gives CASRSGGSDNSPLHF. The whole variable domain, filled in from reference TRBV28 and TRBJ1-6, reads DVKVTQSSRYLVKRTGEKVFLECVQDMDHENMFWYRQDPGLGLRLIYFSYDVKMKEKGDIPEGYSVSREKKERFSLILESASTNQTSMYLCASRSGGSDNSPLHFGNGTRLTVT.

The rearrangement joins TRBV9 to TRBJ1-2, with a weak D call TRBD1 (6 bases). The V gene lost 4 bases and the J gene lost 6 bases, with 19 bases spanning the gap. Germline lookup yields CDR1 SGDLS and CDR2 YYNGEE. CDR3 length: 15 residues. The CDR3 sequence: CASSSARGLSNGYTF. The CDR3 DNA follows: TGTGCCAGCAGCTCCGCGAGGGGGTTATCTAATGGCTACACCTTC.

In its sample, this clone was seen once. The chain combines TRBV9 with TRBJ2-2, with 7 bases lining up with TRBD2. The V gene end was trimmed by 0 bases and the J gene end by 1 base; junction bases not matched to a gene: 9. The V gene's germline CDR1 is SGDLS and CDR2 YYNGEE. This CDR3 comprises 18 residues. CDR3 region: CASSVVGGRAGNTGELFF. For the CDR3, the DNA is TGTGCCAGCAGCGTAGTCGGGGGGAGGGCCGGGAACACCGGGGAGCTGTTTTTT.

The gene calls are TRBV7-2 and TRBJ1-1; D unresolved. This CDR3 spans 13 amino acids. Germline CDR1 is SGHTA and CDR2 is FQGNSA. V dropped 4 bases and J dropped 8 bases, with 14 bases sitting between them. Here the CDR3 DNA reads TGTGCCAGCAGCTGGGCTTCCGAGGGAGAAGCTTTCTTT. As protein: CASSWASEGEAFF.

The V call is TRBV13, the J call TRBJ2-1, with 10 positions matching TRBD2. In germline, CDR1 is PRHDT, CDR2 FYEKMQ (reference sequence). CDR3 length: 18 residues. The V segment lost 5 bases and the J segment 2 bases; nucleotides outside the gene matches: 12. The CDR3 DNA follows: TGTGCCAGCAGCCCAGCCGGGGCTAGCGGGAGCCCCTACAATGAGCAGTTCTTC. This translates into CASSPAGASGSPYNEQFF.

V and J are TRBV10-3 and TRBJ1-1; 8 bases agree with TRBD1. The CDR3 covers 16 residues. Per germline, CDR1 ENHRY and CDR2 SYGVKD. The V and J ends lost 6 bases and 4 bases, in that order; junction bases with no gene match: 13. CDR3 DNA: TGTGCCATCAGACCCCACCCCGACAGGGGAGGCACTGAAGCTTTCTTT. Amino acid sequence: CAIRPHPDRGGTEAFF.